This T cell receptor (beta chain) was identified in a study of T cell changes during pregnancy in multiple sclerosis. The method was immunoSEQ multiplex PCR; TCRdb's version includes in-frame clones alone and lacks a portion of them. The sample yields roughly 100,000 clones, 90% seen once. Germline values: CDR1 KGHSH, CDR2 LQKENI. The V gene end was trimmed by 2 bases and the J gene end by 2 bases; junction bases not matched to a gene: 10. The CDR3 contains 17 residues. This TCR was recovered from a female donor in good health, enrolled as a control in a pregnancy study. V and J are TRBV18 and TRBJ2-3; 7 bases are a match to TRBD1. The sequenced sample was peripheral blood, obtained in the second trimester of pregnancy. The CDR3, as DNA: TGTGCCAGCTCACCAGACTCTCCGGGACAGAACACAGATACGCAGTATTTT. It translates to CASSPDSPGQNTDTQYF.